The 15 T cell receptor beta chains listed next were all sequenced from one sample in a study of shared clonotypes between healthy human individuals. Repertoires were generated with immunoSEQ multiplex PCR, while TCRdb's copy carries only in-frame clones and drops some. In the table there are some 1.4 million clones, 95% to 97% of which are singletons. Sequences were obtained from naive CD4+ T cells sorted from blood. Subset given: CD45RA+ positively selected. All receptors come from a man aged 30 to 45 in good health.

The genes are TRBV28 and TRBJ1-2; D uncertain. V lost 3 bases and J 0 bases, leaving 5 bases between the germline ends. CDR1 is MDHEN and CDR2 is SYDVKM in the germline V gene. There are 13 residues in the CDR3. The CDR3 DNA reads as TGTGCCAGCAGTTTGGTATCTAACTATGGCTACACCTTC. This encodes CASSLVSNYGYTF.

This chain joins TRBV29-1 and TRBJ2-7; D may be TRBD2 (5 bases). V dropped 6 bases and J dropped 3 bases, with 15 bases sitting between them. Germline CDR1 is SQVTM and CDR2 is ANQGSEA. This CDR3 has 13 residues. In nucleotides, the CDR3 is TGCAGCGTCGTACCTGGAACTAGCTACGAGCAGTACTTC. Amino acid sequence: CSVVPGTSYEQYF.

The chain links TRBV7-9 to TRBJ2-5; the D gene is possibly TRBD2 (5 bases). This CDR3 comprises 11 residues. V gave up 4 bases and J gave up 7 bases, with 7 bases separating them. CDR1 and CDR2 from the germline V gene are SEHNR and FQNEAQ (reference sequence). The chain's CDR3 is CASSSRVTQYF. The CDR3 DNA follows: TGTGCCAGCAGCTCGCGGGTGACCCAGTACTTC.

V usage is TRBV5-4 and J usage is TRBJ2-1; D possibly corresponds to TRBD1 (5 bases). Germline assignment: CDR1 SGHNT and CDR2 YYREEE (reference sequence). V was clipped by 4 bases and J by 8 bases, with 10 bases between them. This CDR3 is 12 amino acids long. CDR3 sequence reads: CASSPQGDEQFF. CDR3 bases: TGTGCCAGCAGCCCTCAGGGTGATGAGCAGTTCTTC.

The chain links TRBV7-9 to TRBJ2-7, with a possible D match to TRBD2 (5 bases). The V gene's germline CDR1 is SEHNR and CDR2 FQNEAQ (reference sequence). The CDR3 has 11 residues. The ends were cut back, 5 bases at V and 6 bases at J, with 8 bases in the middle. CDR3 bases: TGTGCCAGCAGCCGAGGACTCGAGCAGTACTTC. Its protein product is CASSRGLEQYF. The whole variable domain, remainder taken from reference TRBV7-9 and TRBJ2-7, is DTGVSQNPRHKITKRGQNVTFRCDPISEHNRLYWYRQTLGQGPEFLTYFQNEAQLEKSRLLSDRFSAERPKGSFSTLEIQRTEQGDSAMYLCASSRGLEQYFGPGTRLTVT.

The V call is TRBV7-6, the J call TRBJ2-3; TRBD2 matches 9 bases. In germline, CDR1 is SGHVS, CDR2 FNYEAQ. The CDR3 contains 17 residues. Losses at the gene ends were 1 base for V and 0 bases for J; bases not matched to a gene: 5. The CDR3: CASSLGLAGISTDTQYF. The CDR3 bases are TGTGCCAGCAGCTTAGGTCTAGCGGGGATAAGCACAGATACGCAGTATTTT. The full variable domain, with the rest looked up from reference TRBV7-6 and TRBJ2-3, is GAGVSQSPRYKVTKRGQDVALRCDPISGHVSLYWYRQALGQGPEFLTYFNYEAQQDKSGLPNDRFSAERPEGSISTLTIQRTEQRDSAMYRCASSLGLAGISTDTQYFGPGTRLTVL.

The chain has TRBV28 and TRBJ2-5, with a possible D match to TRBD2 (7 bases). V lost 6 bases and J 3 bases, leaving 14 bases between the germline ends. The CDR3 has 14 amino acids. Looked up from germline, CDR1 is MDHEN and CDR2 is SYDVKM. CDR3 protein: CASRGEGVEETQYF. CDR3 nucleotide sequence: TGTGCCAGCAGAGGGGAGGGGGTAGAAGAGACCCAGTACTTC. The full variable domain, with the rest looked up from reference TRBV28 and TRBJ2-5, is DVKVTQSSRYLVKRTGEKVFLECVQDMDHENMFWYRQDPGLGLRLIYFSYDVKMKEKGDIPEGYSVSREKKERFSLILESASTNQTSMYLCASRGEGVEETQYFGPGTRLLVL.

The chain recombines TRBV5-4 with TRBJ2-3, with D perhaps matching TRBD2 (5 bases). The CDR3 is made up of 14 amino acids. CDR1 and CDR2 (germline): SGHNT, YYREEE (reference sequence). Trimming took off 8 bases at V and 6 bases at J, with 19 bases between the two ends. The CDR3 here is CASRIGLVQDTQYF. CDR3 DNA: TGTGCCAGTAGAATTGGACTGGTTCAGGATACGCAGTATTTT.

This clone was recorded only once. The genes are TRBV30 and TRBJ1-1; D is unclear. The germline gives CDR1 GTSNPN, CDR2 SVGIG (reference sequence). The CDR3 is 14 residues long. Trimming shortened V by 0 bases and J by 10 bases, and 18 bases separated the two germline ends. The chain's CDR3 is CAWSVSVSVAGAFF. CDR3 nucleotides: TGTGCCTGGAGTGTATCAGTTTCGGTGGCGGGAGCTTTCTTT. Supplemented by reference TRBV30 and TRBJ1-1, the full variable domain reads SQTIHQWPATLVQPVGSPLSLECTVEGTSNPNLYWYRQAAGRGLQLLFYSVGIGQISSEVPQNLSASRPQDRQFILSSKKLLLSDSGFYLCAWSVSVSVAGAFFGQGTRLTVV.

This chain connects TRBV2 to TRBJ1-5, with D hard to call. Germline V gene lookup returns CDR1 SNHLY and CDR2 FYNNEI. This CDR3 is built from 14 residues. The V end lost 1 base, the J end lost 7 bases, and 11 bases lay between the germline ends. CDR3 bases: TGTGCCAGCAGTGAAGAGGGATCGGGGCAGCCCCAGCATTTT. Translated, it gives CASSEEGSGQPQHF.

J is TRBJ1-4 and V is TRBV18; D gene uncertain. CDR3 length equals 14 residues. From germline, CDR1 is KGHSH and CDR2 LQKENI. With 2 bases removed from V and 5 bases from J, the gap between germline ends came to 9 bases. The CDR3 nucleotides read TGTGCCAGCTCACCAGGGATGGGAAATGAAAAACTGTTTTTT. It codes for CASSPGMGNEKLFF.

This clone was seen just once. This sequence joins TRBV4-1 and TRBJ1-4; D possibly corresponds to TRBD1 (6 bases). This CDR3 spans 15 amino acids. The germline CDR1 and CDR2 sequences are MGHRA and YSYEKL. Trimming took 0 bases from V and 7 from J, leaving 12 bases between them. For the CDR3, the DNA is TGCGCCAGCAGCCAAGATGGGGGGGGGCGTGAAAAACTGTTTTTT. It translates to CASSQDGGGREKLFF.

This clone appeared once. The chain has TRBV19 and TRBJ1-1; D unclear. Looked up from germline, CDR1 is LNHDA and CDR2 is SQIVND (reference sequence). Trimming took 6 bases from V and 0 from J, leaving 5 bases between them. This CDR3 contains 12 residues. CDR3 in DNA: TGTGCCAGTAGGAGGCTGAACACTGAAGCTTTCTTT. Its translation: CASRRLNTEAFF.

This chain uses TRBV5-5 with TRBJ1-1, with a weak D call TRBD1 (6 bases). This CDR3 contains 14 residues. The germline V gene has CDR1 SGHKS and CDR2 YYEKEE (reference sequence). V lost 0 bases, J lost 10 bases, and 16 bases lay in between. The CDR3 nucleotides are TGTGCCAGCAGCTTGGCCGGAGGACAGCCGTCAGCTTTCTTT. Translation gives CASSLAGGQPSAFF.

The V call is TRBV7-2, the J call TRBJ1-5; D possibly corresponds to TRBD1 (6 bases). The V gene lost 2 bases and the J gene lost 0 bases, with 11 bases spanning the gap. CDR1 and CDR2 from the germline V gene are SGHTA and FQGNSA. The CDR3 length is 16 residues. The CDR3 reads CASSLTDRSSNQPQHF. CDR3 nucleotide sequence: TGTGCCAGCAGCTTAACCGACAGGAGTAGCAATCAGCCCCAGCATTTT. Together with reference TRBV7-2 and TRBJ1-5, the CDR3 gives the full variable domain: GAGVSQSPSNKVTEKGKDVELRCDPISGHTALYWYRQSLGQGLEFLIYFQGNSAPDKSGLPSDRFSAERTGGSVSTLTIQRTQQEDSAVYLCASSLTDRSSNQPQHFGDGTRLSIL.